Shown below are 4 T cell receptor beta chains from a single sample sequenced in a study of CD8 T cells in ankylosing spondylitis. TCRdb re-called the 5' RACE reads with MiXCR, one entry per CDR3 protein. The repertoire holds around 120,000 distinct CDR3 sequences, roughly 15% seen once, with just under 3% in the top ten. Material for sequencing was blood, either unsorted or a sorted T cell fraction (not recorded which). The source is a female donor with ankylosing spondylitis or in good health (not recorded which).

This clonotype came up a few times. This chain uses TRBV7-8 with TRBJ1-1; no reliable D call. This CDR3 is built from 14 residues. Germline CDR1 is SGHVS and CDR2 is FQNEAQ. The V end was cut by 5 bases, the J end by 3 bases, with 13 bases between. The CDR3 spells CASSLEGSYTEAFF. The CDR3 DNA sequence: TGTGCCAGCAGCCTAGAAGGGAGTTACACTGAAGCTTTCTTT.

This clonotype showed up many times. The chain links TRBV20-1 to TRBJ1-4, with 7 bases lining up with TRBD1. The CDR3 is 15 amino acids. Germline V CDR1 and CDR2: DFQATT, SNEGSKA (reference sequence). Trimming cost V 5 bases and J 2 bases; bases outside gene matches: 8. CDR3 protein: CSAQLPGQTNEKLFF. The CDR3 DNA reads TGCAGTGCTCAGCTACCGGGACAGACTAATGAAAAACTGTTTTTT.

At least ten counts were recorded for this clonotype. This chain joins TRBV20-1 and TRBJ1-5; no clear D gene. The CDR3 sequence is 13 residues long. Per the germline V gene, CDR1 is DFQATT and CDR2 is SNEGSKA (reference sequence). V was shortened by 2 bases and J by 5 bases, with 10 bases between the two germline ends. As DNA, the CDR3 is TGCAGTGCTAGAAAGGACTTAGATCAGCCCCAGCATTTT. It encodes CSARKDLDQPQHF.

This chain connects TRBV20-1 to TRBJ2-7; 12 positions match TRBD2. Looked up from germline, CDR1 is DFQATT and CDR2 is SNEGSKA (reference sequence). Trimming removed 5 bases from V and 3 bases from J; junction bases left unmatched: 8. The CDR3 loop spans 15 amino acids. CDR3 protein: CSAEDRLAGVYEQYF. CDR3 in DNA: TGCAGTGCTGAAGACCGACTAGCGGGGGTCTACGAGCAGTACTTC.